Described below is a single TCR beta chain sequence and its context. Its specificity is not known. The CDR3 consists of 15 residues. Germline lookup yields CDR1 SEHNR and CDR2 FQNEAQ (reference sequence). V was pared by 5 bases and J by 5 bases, with 19 bases between. The data belong to a study of cytomegalovirus exposure and HLA in healthy donors. Both 60 Vbeta primers and 13 Jbeta primers went into the PCR. Clones were read by immunoSEQ multiplex PCR, and TCRdb kept only the in-frame ones, dropping some. This repertoire comprises some 72,000 clones; its ten largest clones make up about 4.6%. Overall study results and limits: In a later analysis, parvovirus B19, influenza, CMV and Epstein-Barr virus appeared linked to several top co-occurrence clusters. Analyzed later, most CMV-associated TCR beta chains appeared HLA-restricted. Another analysis was done later, and it associated 15,000 or so TCR beta sequences with HLA alleles at 0.05 false discovery rate. Earlier analysis looked at TCR beta V segments, and most were productive about 87% or about 30% of the time.

The receptor was isolated from a man aged 25-40 years in good health and CMV-seronegative. V and J are TRBV7-9 and TRBJ2-7, with D perhaps matching TRBD2 (5 bases). The sample comprised PBMCs. This chain's CDR3 is CASSLRRLGSDEQYF. The CDR3 DNA reads TGTGCCAGCAGCCTCCGCCGGCTTGGGAGCGACGAGCAGTACTTC.